This TCR beta chain was recovered during a study of blood T cell repertoires in COVID-19 (dated by TCRdb to 2020 to 2022). Concerning the study at large: Samples from collaborators originated in the United States, Italy and Spain and spanned both the acute and convalescent phases of COVID-19. The material from the prospective study consisted of cDNA or gDNA derived from T cells, B-cell-depleted T cells, or PBMCs. Subjects who had been exposed to COVID-19, were actively infected with it, or had recovered from it provided the deeply sampled blood TCRbeta repertoires that made up the dataset. The repertoires were made available in a free public database intended to serve as a resource for research on the immune response to SARS-CoV-2. Samples came from the ongoing ImmuneRACE study (first 160 participants) plus 1,254 subjects from 6 global collaborators. A de-identified subject ID, COVID-19 status, age in years and sex were almost always included in the sample metadata. Where HLA class I and class II types were available, the types were taken from metadata supplied by the sample provider, not from assay-based typing. What the authors observed across the whole study: The quantity of clinical and demographic metadata differed by source and by participant and was supplied without curation.

In regard to this clone: What antigen it recognizes has not been identified. No much larger clone exists at a distance of one base, and base qualities are not known.

The collaborating institutions used their own protocols to collect whole blood in K2EDTA tubes. For TCRbeta analysis, collaborator samples were shipped as frozen whole blood, as isolated PBMCs, or as DNA extracted from either sample type. The immunoSEQ Assay, a bias-controlled multiplex PCR, was used to amplify TCRbeta CDR3 regions from genomic DNA. The published analysis was carried out like this. Nucleated cell counts per sample were estimated from amplification of reference gene primers within the assay. Sequence reads were collapsed and filtered to measure the absolute abundance of every unique TCRbeta CDR3 rearrangement. Productive Simpson clonality was computed per sample as the square root of Simpson's diversity index over productive rearrangements. TCRdb's version of the immuneACCESS table is confined to in-frame rearrangements and falls short of the full clone set. An unresolved V gene accounts for under half of the shortfall where checked; the remainder is of unknown origin. V and J calls and clone size are copied from that table; D and trimming were computed from the DNA. This sample holds about 42,000 clones; about 86% were observed only once. The ten largest clones add up to around 64% of the sample.

V is pruned by 6 bases and J by 5 bases, leaving 6 bases of the junction without a gene match. Reading from cysteine to phenylalanine, the CDR3 counts 13 amino acids. The sequence is cut down to CDR3 DNA, 39 bases in frame from base 1. In the germline V gene (reference sequence), CDR1 corresponds to LNHDA and CDR2 to SQIVND. This clonotype originated in a man between 65 and 85 years old with acute or convalescent COVID-19. Recombination connected TRBV19 to TRBJ2-5, with 7 central nucleotides matching TRBD2. Sequenced input: peripheral blood. The CDR3 region has the sequence CASRRTSDETQYF. The DNA reads TGTGCCAGTAGACGAACTAGCGATGAGACCCAGTACTTC.